The clone carrying this TCR beta chain was observed a handful of times. Antigen specificity is unknown. This specimen comes from a study of radiation and T cells in renal cell carcinoma. Study-level information: Nephrectomy followed 15 Gy stereotactic body radiation by 4 weeks. Regarding the study as a whole: In blood, top tumor clones expanded by 2 weeks, shrinking by 4. Pretreatment tumor biopsies were lacking, so baseline clonotypes are unknown.

Time point specified: blood 2 weeks post-SBRT. Treatment described: 15 Gy SBRT to primary tumor, nephrectomy 4 weeks later. The patient's renal cell carcinoma had clear cell pathology. Measured with immunoSEQ multiplex PCR; TCRdb has only the in-frame clones, and not every one. Of about 150,000 clones listed, roughly 86% are singletons. Germline-derived CDR1 and CDR2 are LGHNA and YSLEER. The V segment lost 4 bases and the J segment 5 bases; nucleotides outside the gene matches: 5. This CDR3 has 14 amino acids. The starting material was blood, obtained from a patient whose treatment included radiotherapy and nephrectomy. V and J are TRBV4-3 and TRBJ1-1; 9 nucleotides agree with TRBD1. The clonotype comes from a woman between 50 and 59 years old with renal cell carcinoma. The chain's CDR3 is CASSPGTGYTEAFF. The DNA of the CDR3 is TGCGCCAGCAGCCCCGGGACAGGGTATACTGAAGCTTTCTTT.